The clone carrying this T cell receptor (beta chain) was observed a handful of times. The antigen is unknown. The data belong to a study of beta chain features in type 1 diabetes. The wider study: Age and gender were similar between patients and healthy donors, as were cell yields.

The CDR3 extends over 13 amino acids. The V end was cut by 2 bases, the J end by 6 bases, with 8 bases between. The germline V gene has CDR1 MNHNY and CDR2 SVGAGI (reference sequence). General study results and limits: TCRB CDR3 length was moderately but significantly reduced in all four CD4+ subsets of Type 1 diabetes patients.

Expressed TCRB transcripts were sequenced because the isolated RNA had all been reverse transcribed beforehand. Repertoires were generated with immunoSEQ multiplex PCR, while TCRdb's copy carries only in-frame clones and drops some. The repertoire holds about 930,000 clones, with roughly 17% as singletons. The source of this sequence is a woman under 30 in good health. V usage is TRBV6-6 and J usage is TRBJ2-1; D gene ambiguous. The sample was naive CD4+ T cells from blood. Written as DNA, the CDR3 is TGTGCCAGCAGTTACCGAGGATCCAATGAGCAGTTCTTC. This sequence encodes CASSYRGSNEQFF.